One and the same sample provided the 12 T cell receptor beta chains below, sequenced in a study of cytomegalovirus exposure and HLA in healthy donors. The PCR was carried out with 60 Vbeta primers and 13 Jbeta primers. Here immunoSEQ multiplex PCR was the method, and the copy in TCRdb shows in-frame clones only, minus some. The sample includes 95,000 to 150,000 clones, roughly 78% of them seen just once. Sequenced sample: PBMCs. These receptors were collected from a woman aged 40 to 55 in good health and CMV-seronegative.

The rearrangement uses TRBV7-9 and TRBJ1-5; D is ambiguous. The ends were cut back, 1 base at V and 4 bases at J, with 11 bases in the middle. There are 15 residues in the CDR3. Germline values: CDR1 SEHNR, CDR2 FQNEAQ (reference sequence). Written as DNA, the CDR3 is TGTGCCAGCAGCTTAGGCCCGGGTTTTAATCAGCCCCAGCATTTT. It codes for CASSLGPGFNQPQHF.

In its sample, this clone was seen a few times. The gene calls are TRBV2 and TRBJ1-1; 7 positions agree with TRBD1. Trimming took 7 bases from V and 0 from J; bases not matched to a gene: 8. This CDR3 is 15 amino acids long. Germline CDR1 SNHLY, CDR2 FYNNEI. CDR3 region: CASIKEGQLNTEAFF. CDR3 DNA: TGTGCCAGCATAAAGGAGGGACAGCTGAACACTGAAGCTTTCTTT.

On this clone itself: A junction end diverges from the germline sequence, so it may reflect a read error. This sample includes further DNA sequences coding for the same CDR3. J is TRBJ1-1 and V is TRBV7-8; the match to TRBD1 covers 7 bases. In germline, CDR1 is SGHVS, CDR2 FQNEAQ. The CDR3 is 17 amino acids. As DNA, the CDR3 is TGTGCCAGCAGCTTTAGGCGGCTAGGGGGCGCGAACACTGAGGCTTTCTTT. It specifies CASSFRRLGGANTEAFF.

This clone has only one observation. The chain uses TRBV2 and TRBJ1-4, with 8 bases aligning to TRBD1. Germline V gene data show CDR1 as SNHLY and CDR2 as FYNNEI. The CDR3 consists of 15 residues. The trim removed 4 bases at V and 6 bases at J, leaving 7 bases unmatched. The CDR3 protein is CASSVWDRWDEKLFF. As DNA, the CDR3 is TGTGCCAGCAGTGTCTGGGACAGGTGGGATGAAAAACTGTTTTTT.

Details on this clone: This specimen includes other DNA sequences encoding the same CDR3. This chain links TRBV7-2 with TRBJ2-3, with D uncertain. Deletions cut 5 bases from V and 2 bases from J, with 5 bases between. CDR3 length: 12 residues. Germline lookup yields CDR1 SGHTA and CDR2 FQGNSA. The CDR3: CASSPYTDTQYF. The CDR3 nucleotides read TGTGCCAGCAGCCCTTACACAGATACGCAGTATTTT.

This chain links TRBV9 with TRBJ2-7, with D unresolved. From germline, CDR1 is SGDLS and CDR2 YYNGEE. Trimming shortened V by 4 bases and J by 7 bases, and 15 bases separated the two germline ends. The CDR3 extends over 13 amino acids. CDR3 coding DNA: TGTGCCAGCAGCTCCCACCCCTCGAGTGAGCAGTACTTC. Its protein product is CASSSHPSSEQYF.

This chain uses TRBV4-1 with TRBJ2-2, with 12 bases matching TRBD2. J was trimmed by 1 base and V by 1 base; bases with no gene match: 4. CDR1 is MGHRA, CDR2 YSYEKL, per germline. CDR3 length: 18 residues. The CDR3 loop reads CASSQGLAGAVNTGELFF. DNA for the CDR3: TGCGCCAGCAGCCAAGGACTAGCGGGAGCGGTGAACACCGGGGAGCTGTTTTTT.

This chain joins TRBV5-8 and TRBJ2-1, with D possibly matching TRBD1 (5 bases). With 0 bases removed from V and 4 bases from J, the gap between germline ends came to 11 bases. This CDR3 has 15 residues. Looked up from germline, CDR1 is SGHTS and CDR2 is YDEGEE. The CDR3 spells CASSLEQNRYNEQFF. The CDR3 DNA reads TGTGCCAGCAGCTTGGAGCAGAACAGGTACAATGAGCAGTTCTTC.

This clone has just one count. The chain is built from TRBV6-1 and TRBJ1-1; tentative D call: TRBD1 (6 bases). CDR1 and CDR2 (germline): MNHNS, SASEGT. Trimming cost V 1 base and J 7 bases, with 16 bases left between them. This CDR3 has 15 amino acids. The CDR3 reads CASSEVRGRGVEAFF. The CDR3 region has the DNA TGTGCCAGCAGTGAAGTACGGGGCAGGGGAGTTGAAGCTTTCTTT.

The chain is built from TRBV7-8 and TRBJ2-7; TRBD2 matches 9 bases. Germline V gene sequence: CDR1 SGHVS, CDR2 FQNEAQ. CDR3 size: 16 residues. The V segment lost 7 bases and the J segment 0 bases; nucleotides outside the gene matches: 10. The CDR3 spells CASMQAGGLSSYEQYF. The CDR3, as DNA: TGTGCCAGCATGCAAGCGGGAGGACTAAGCTCCTACGAGCAGTACTTC.

The chain combines TRBV11-3 with TRBJ2-1; 8 bases match TRBD1. Per germline, CDR1 SGHNT and CDR2 YENEEA. The CDR3 totals 15 residues. With V trimmed by 5 bases and J by 6 bases, 9 bases remained unmatched. CDR3 loop: CASSHAGTGSNEQFF. As DNA, the CDR3 is TGTGCCAGCAGCCACGCCGGGACAGGCTCCAATGAGCAGTTCTTC.

The J gene is TRBJ2-3, the V gene TRBV10-2; 8 positions agree with TRBD2. Germline V gene data show CDR1 as WSHSY and CDR2 as SAAADI. The junction had 6 bases not matched to a gene; V was cut back by 2 bases and J by 5 bases. The CDR3 has 15 residues. CDR3 sequence: CASSEGSGVIDTQYF. The CDR3 coding sequence is TGCGCCAGCAGTGAGGGTAGCGGGGTCATAGATACGCAGTATTTT.